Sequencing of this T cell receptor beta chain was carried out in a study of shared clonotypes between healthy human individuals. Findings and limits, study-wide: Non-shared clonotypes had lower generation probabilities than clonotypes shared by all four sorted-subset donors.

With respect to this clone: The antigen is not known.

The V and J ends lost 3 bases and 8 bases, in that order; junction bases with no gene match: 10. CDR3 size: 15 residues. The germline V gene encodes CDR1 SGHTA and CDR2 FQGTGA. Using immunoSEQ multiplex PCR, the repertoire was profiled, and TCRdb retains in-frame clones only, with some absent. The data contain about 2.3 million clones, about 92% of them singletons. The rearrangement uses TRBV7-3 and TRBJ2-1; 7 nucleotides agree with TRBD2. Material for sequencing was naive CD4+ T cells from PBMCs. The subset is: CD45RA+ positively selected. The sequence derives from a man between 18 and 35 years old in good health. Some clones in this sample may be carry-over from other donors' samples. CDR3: CASSLGGRDVDEQFF. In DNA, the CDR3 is TGTGCCAGCAGCTTGGGAGGGAGGGACGTAGATGAGCAGTTCTTC.